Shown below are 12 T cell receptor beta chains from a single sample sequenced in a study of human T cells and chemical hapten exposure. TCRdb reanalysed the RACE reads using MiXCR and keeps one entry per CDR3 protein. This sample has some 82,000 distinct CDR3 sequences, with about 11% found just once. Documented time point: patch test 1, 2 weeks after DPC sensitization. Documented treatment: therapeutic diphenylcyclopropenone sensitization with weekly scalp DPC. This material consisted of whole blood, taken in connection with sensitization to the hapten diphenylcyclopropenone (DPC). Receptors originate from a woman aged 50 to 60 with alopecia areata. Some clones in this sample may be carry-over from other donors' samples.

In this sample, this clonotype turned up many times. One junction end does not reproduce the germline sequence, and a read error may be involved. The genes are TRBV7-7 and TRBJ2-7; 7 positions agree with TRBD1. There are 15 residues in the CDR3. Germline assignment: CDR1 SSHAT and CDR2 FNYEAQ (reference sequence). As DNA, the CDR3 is TGTGCTAGCAGCTTGAGACAGGGCGCACCCTACGAGCAGTACTTC. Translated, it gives CASSLRQGAPYEQYF.

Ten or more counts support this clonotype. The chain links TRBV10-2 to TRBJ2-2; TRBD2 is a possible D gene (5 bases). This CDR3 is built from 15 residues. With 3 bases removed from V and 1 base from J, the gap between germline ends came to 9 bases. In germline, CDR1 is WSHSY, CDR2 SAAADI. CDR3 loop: CASSEERLNTGELFF. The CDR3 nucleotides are TGCGCCAGCAGTGAAGAGCGGTTGAACACCGGGGAGCTGTTTTTT.

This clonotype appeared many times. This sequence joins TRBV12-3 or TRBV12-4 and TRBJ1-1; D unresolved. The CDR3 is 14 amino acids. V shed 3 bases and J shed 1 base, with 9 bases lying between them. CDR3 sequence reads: CASSLYPRNTEAFF. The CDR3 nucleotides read TGTGCCAGCAGTTTGTATCCGCGGAACACTGAAGCTTTCTTT.

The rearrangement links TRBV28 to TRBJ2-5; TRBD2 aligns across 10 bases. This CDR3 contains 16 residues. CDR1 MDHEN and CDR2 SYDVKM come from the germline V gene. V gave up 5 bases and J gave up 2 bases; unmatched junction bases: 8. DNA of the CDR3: TGTGCCAGCAGTGTACAGACGGGACTAGCGCAAGAGACCCAGTACTTC. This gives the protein CASSVQTGLAQETQYF.

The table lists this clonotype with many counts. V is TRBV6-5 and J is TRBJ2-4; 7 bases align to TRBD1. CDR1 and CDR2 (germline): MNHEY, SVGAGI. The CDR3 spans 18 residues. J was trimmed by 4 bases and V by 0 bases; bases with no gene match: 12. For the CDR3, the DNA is TGTGCCAGCAGTTACTCATCTTTTTGGACAGGAGAAAAAAACATTCAGTACTTC. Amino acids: CASSYSSFWTGEKNIQYF.

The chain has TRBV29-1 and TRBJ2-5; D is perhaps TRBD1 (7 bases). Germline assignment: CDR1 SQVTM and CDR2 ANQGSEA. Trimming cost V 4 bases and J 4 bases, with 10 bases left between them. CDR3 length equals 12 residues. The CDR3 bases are TGCAGCGTTGGTCAGGGGGGAGAGACCCAGTACTTC. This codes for CSVGQGGETQYF.

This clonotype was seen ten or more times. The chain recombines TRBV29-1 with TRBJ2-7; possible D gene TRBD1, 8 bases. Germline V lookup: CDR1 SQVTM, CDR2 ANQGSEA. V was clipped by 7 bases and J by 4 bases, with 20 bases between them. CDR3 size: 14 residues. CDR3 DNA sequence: TGCAGCGGCATGGGGGGGACAGGAAAATACGAGCAGTACTTC. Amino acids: CSGMGGTGKYEQYF.

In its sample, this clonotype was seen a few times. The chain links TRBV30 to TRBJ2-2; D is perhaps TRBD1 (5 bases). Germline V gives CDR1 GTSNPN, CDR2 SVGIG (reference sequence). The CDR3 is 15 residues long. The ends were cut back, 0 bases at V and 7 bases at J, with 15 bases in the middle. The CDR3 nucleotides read TGTGCCTGGAGTGTCTTCCTGCAGGGAAGCGGGGAGCTGTTTTTT. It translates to CAWSVFLQGSGELFF.

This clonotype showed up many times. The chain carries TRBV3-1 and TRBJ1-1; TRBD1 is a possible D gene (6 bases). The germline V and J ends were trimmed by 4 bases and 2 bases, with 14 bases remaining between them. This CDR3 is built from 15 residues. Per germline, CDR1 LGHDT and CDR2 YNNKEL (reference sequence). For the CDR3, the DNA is TGTGCCAGCAGCCCGAGCGGGGGGCTCAACACTGAAGCTTTCTTT. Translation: CASSPSGGLNTEAFF. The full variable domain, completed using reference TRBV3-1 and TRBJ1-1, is DTAVSQTPKYLVTQMGNDKSIKCEQNLGHDTMYWYKQDSKKFLKIMFSYNNKELIINETVPNRFSPKSPDKAHLNLHINSLELGDSAVYFCASSPSGGLNTEAFFGQGTRLTVV.

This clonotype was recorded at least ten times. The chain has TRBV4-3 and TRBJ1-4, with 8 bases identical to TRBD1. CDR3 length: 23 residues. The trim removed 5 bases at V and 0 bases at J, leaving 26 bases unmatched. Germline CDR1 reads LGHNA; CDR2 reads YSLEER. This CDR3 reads CASSYNHLYFDLGGQATNEKLFF. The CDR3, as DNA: TGCGCCAGCAGCTATAACCACCTCTATTTCGACTTGGGGGGACAGGCAACTAATGAAAAACTGTTTTTT.

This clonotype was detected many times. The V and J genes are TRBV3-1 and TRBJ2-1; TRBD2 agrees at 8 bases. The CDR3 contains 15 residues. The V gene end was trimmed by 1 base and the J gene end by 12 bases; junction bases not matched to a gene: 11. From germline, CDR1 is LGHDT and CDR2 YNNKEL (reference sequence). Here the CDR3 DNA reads TGTGCCAGCAGCCAAGGGATTAGCGGGAATTCAGGGCAGTTCTTC. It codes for CASSQGISGNSGQFF.

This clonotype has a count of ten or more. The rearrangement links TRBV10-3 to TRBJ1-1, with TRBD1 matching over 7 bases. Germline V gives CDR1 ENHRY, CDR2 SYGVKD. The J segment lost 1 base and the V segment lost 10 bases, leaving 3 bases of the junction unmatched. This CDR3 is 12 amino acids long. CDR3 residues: CASQGGNTEAFF. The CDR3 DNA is TGTGCCAGCCAGGGGGGGAACACTGAAGCTTTCTTT.